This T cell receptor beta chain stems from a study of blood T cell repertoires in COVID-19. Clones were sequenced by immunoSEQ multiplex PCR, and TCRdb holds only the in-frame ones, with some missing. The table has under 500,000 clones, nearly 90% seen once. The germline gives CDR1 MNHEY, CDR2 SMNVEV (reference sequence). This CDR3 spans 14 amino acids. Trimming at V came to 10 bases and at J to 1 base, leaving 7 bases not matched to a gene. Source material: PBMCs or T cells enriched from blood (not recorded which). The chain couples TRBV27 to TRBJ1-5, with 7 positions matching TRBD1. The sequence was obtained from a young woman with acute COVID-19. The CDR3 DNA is TGTGCCACCCGACAGGGAGTCAGCAATCAGCCCCAGCATTTT. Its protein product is CATRQGVSNQPQHF.